Each of the 15 T cell receptor beta chains below was sequenced from the same sample in a study of Ad26.COV2.S vaccination and SARS-CoV-2 variants (dated by TCRdb to 2020 to 2022). Receptors were amplified or captured by the immunoSEQ multiplex PCR assay. The table was pulled from immuneACCESS by TCRdb, which kept in-frame rearrangements only. Such tables lose some clones; where checked, under half of the loss comes from unresolved V genes, and the rest has no known cause. This sample is represented by 350,000 to 450,000 clones; about 88% of them were singletons. The ten largest clones represent 2.5% to 3.5% of the sample. The treatment or condition label of this sample denotes: over 15 received Ad26.COV2.S at low or high dose, single or two shots; several received placebo; per-sample allocation not given. Repertoires of vaccine and placebo recipients were sequenced from samples taken on day 63 after the first injection.

The sequencing here drew on peripheral blood, taken in a trial of Ad26.COV2.S vaccine versus placebo. The receptors come from a person between 18 and 65 years old who received the Ad26.COV2.S COVID-19 vaccine or a placebo.

The gene calls are TRBV12-3 or TRBV12-4 and TRBJ1-5; D uncertain. Deletions cut 2 bases from V and 4 bases from J, with 6 bases between. The CDR3 is 13 residues long. The CDR3 region is CASSLMGNQPQHF. The DNA for the CDR3 is TGTGCCAGCAGTTTAATGGGGAATCAGCCCCAGCATTTT.

The chain employs TRBV25-1 and TRBJ2-1; 10 nucleotides match TRBD2. Per the germline V gene, CDR1 is MGHDK and CDR2 is SYGVNS. The CDR3 is 13 amino acids. Unmatched junction bases numbered 6, after V lost 9 bases and J lost 7 bases. Written as DNA, the CDR3 is TGTGCCAGTTCTAGCGGGAGTATAAATGAGCAGTTCTTC. This codes for CASSSGSINEQFF.

A note on this clone: The same CDR3 arises from other DNA sequences in this sample as well. V usage is TRBV19 and J usage is TRBJ1-1; 7 bases agree with TRBD1. The germline CDR1 and CDR2 sequences are LNHDA and SQIVND (reference sequence). J was trimmed by 0 bases and V by 5 bases; bases with no gene match: 6. The CDR3 covers 15 residues. The DNA for the CDR3 is TGTGCCAGTAGTCCTTGGACAGGAATGAACACTGAAGCTTTCTTT. Translation: CASSPWTGMNTEAFF.

This chain joins TRBV14 and TRBJ1-1; D gene ambiguous. The CDR3 contains 12 residues. Germline V lookup: CDR1 SGHDN, CDR2 FVKESK. V was cut by 5 bases and J by 7 bases, with 11 bases left in between. The CDR3 is CASSELASEAFF. Written as DNA, the CDR3 is TGTGCCAGCAGCGAGTTGGCGAGTGAAGCTTTCTTT.

This chain connects TRBV9 to TRBJ2-1, with 8 bases aligning to TRBD2. This CDR3 has 14 residues. The junction had 2 bases not matched to a gene; V was cut back by 3 bases and J by 3 bases. Germline V CDR1 and CDR2: SGDLS, YYNGEE. The CDR3 sequence is CASSGGTSYNEQFF. The CDR3 DNA sequence: TGTGCCAGCAGCGGAGGGACTAGCTACAATGAGCAGTTCTTC.

The V gene is TRBV7-9, the J gene TRBJ2-5, with 10 bases fitting TRBD2. This CDR3 has 16 residues. With V trimmed by 5 bases and J by 1 base, 7 bases remained unmatched. Germline CDR1 reads SEHNR; CDR2 reads FQNEAQ (reference sequence). CDR3 in DNA: TGTGCCAGCAGCCCTCAGACTAGCGGGCCCCAAGAGACCCAGTACTTC. It translates to CASSPQTSGPQETQYF.

The sample holds one count of this clone. The J gene is TRBJ1-2, the V gene TRBV4-3; 9 positions match TRBD1. From germline, CDR1 is LGHNA and CDR2 YSLEER. This CDR3 is built from 15 residues. The trim removed 1 base at V and 5 bases at J, leaving 5 bases unmatched. CDR3 coding DNA: TGCGCCAGCAGCCAAGCCCTCGGACAGGGGTATGGCTACACCTTC. Amino acids: CASSQALGQGYGYTF.

This chain connects TRBV23-1 to TRBJ1-3; D is perhaps TRBD1 (5 bases). TRBV23-1 falls under the ORF class, with uncertain function. This CDR3 has 19 amino acids. The V gene lost 4 bases and the J gene lost 0 bases, with 22 bases spanning the gap. This CDR3 reads CASSLVGGREEHSGNTIYF. Here the CDR3 DNA reads TGCGCCAGCAGTCTTGTGGGGGGTAGGGAGGAACACTCTGGAAACACCATATATTTT.

The genes are TRBV6-5 and TRBJ2-3; tentatively, D is TRBD2 (5 bases). This CDR3 has 12 amino acids. Trimming took off 6 bases at V and 14 bases at J, with 18 bases between the two ends. Germline assignment: CDR1 MNHEY and CDR2 SVGAGI. The DNA for the CDR3 is TGTGCCAGCAGCTCGACTACCGAATGGCTGTATTTT. This encodes CASSSTTEWLYF.

V is TRBV3-1 (or the pseudogene TRBV3-2) and J is TRBJ2-1, with TRBD2 identical over 9 bases. The V gene's germline CDR1 is LGHDT and CDR2 YNNKEL (reference sequence). The V segment lost 4 bases and the J segment 7 bases; nucleotides outside the gene matches: 5. This CDR3 is built from 14 residues. CDR3 loop: CASSPRGGKNEQFF. CDR3 bases: TGTGCCAGCAGCCCGCGGGGGGGAAAGAATGAGCAGTTCTTC.

The chain links TRBV2 to TRBJ1-2; 9 nucleotides align to TRBD1. Trimming removed 5 bases from V and 0 bases from J; junction bases left unmatched: 16. CDR1 and CDR2 from the germline V gene are SNHLY and FYNNEI. The CDR3 has 19 amino acids. The CDR3 DNA reads as TGTGCCAGCAGTTCTACCACAGGGGGCAATCCGAAACCTAACTATGGCTACACCTTC. Its protein is CASSSTTGGNPKPNYGYTF. The full variable domain, its missing parts supplied by reference TRBV2 and TRBJ1-2, is EPEVTQTPSHQVTQMGQEVILRCVPISNHLYFYWYRQILGQKVEFLVSFYNNEISEKSEIFDDQFSVERPDGSNFTLKIRSTKLEDSAMYFCASSSTTGGNPKPNYGYTFGSGTRLTVV.

The chain couples TRBV29-1 to TRBJ1-1; D is unclear. V gave up 3 bases and J gave up 1 base, with 9 bases separating them. The CDR3 loop spans 13 amino acids. CDR1 and CDR2 from the germline V gene are SQVTM and ANQGSEA. CDR3 residues: CSVERGRNTEAFF. The CDR3 DNA reads TGCAGCGTTGAGCGGGGTCGGAACACTGAAGCTTTCTTT.

The chain uses TRBV30 and TRBJ2-1, with 13 nucleotides matching TRBD2. This CDR3 spans 15 amino acids. The J segment lost 7 bases and the V segment lost 5 bases, leaving 8 bases of the junction unmatched. From germline, CDR1 is GTSNPN and CDR2 SVGIG (reference sequence). The CDR3 DNA reads as TGTGCCTGGGGACTCCTGACTAGCGGGGGGAATGAGCAGTTCTTC. Protein product: CAWGLLTSGGNEQFF.

CDR3 nucleotides: TGTGCCAGCAGCGCCCAAAGGGGCGCCCGGGGGGATACGCAGTATTTT. It is translated as CASSAQRGARGDTQYF. The V gene is TRBV9, the J gene TRBJ2-3; D is perhaps TRBD2 (6 bases). The CDR3 has 16 amino acids. V was pared by 3 bases and J by 6 bases, with 20 bases between. Germline loops: CDR1 SGDLS, CDR2 YYNGEE.

The V gene is TRBV7-6, the J gene TRBJ2-7; D assignment may be TRBD1 or TRBD2 (7 bases each). V lost 1 base to trimming and J lost 3 bases, with 13 bases between them. CDR3 length: 15 residues. Germline V gene sequence: CDR1 SGHVS, CDR2 FNYEAQ. The CDR3 DNA follows: TGTGCCAGCAGCTTAGATGCAGGGGGGGTCTACGAGCAGTACTTC. As protein: CASSLDAGGVYEQYF.